Listed below are T cell receptor beta chains from one sample, sequenced in a study of CD8+CD57+ T cells in acquired aplastic anemia. Each CDR3 protein gets one entry after TCRdb re-called the reads with MiXCR. The table has 150,000 to 200,000 distinct CDR3 sequences, 40% to 60% seen once. Specimen: sorted CD4+, CD8+, or CD8+CD57+ T cells (not recorded which) from PBMCs. The receptors come from a human donor with aplastic anemia. CDR3s include the opening cysteine and the closing phenylalanine or tryptophan. The D gene is left open where the match is weak. Clone size appears in some rows only: once, few, many, or a class for an expanded clone.

clone size	V gene	D gene	J gene	CDR3 DNA	CDR3 protein
many	TRBV20-1	.	TRBJ2-1	TGCAGTGCTTCAGACGCGAGCTCCTACAATGAGCAGTTCTTC	CSASDASSYNEQFF
once	TRBV10-3	.	TRBJ2-1	TGTGCCATCAGTGAGAGGGAAACCTCCTACAATGAGCAGTTCTTC	CAISERETSYNEQFF
few	TRBV25-1	.	TRBJ1-1	TGTGCCAGCAGTTCGGTGGGGGCCACTGAAGCTTTCTTT	CASSSVGATEAFF
many	TRBV15	TRBD2	TRBJ2-3	TGTGCCACCAGCAGGGGACTAGCGGGGGCCACAGATACGCAGTATTTT	CATSRGLAGATDTQYF
many	TRBV12-3/TRBV12-4	.	TRBJ2-7	TGTGCCAGCAGGCCGCAGGGGCTCTACGAGCAGTACTTC	CASRPQGLYEQYF
few	TRBV10-3	.	TRBJ2-5	TGTGCCATCAGTGACCCGAGGCAAGAGACCCAGTACTTC	CAISDPRQETQYF
many	TRBV7-9	.	TRBJ1-1	TGTGCCAGCAGCGCCCCCCTGACTGAAGCTTTCTTT	CASSAPLTEAFF
.	TRBV20-1	TRBD2	TRBJ2-1	TGCAGTGCCGACGCTACCCTAGCGGATAGCTCCTACAATGAGCAGTTCTTC	CSADATLADSSYNEQFF
.	TRBV29-1	.	TRBJ1-1	TGCAGCGTTGAATCACAGGGCGTGTGGACTGAAGCTTTCTTT	CSVESQGVWTEAFF
.	TRBV29-1	TRBD2	TRBJ2-1	TGCAGCGTTGAGTCTAGCGGGAGGTCCTACAATGAGCAGTTCTTC	CSVESSGRSYNEQFF
.	TRBV20-1	.	TRBJ1-2	TGCAGTGCTAACAGGGTACATGGCTACACCTTC	CSANRVHGYTF
many	TRBV12-3/TRBV12-4	.	TRBJ2-1	TGTGCCAGCACACCCAGTCATTATGGCAATGAGCAGTTCTTC	CASTPSHYGNEQFF
once	TRBV29-1	TRBD1	TRBJ2-2	TGCAGCGTTGGGGCGGGACAGGGGGCCACCGGGGAGCTGTTTTTT	CSVGAGQGATGELFF
many	TRBV30	.	TRBJ2-5	TGTGCCTGGATCCCAGCCCCGGTGTGGGACCAAGAGACCCAGTACTTC	CAWIPAPVWDQETQYF
.	TRBV20-1	.	TRBJ1-1	TGCAGTGCTAGAGTACAGGGCGGAAGCACTGAAGCTTTCTTT	CSARVQGGSTEAFF
many	TRBV10-3	TRBD2	TRBJ2-4	TGTGCCATCAGTGCTCGGGGGGACCAGCGCCCGCCTGGGTCCATTCAGTACTTC	CAISARGDQRPPGSIQYF
.	TRBV10-3	TRBD2	TRBJ2-1	TGTGCCATCAGTGAGTCGACTAGCGGGGTATACAATGAGCAGTTCTTC	CAISESTSGVYNEQFF
few	TRBV7-2	.	TRBJ2-1	TGTGCCAGCAGCTCGTCACTAGGATCGAACTACAATGAGCAGTTCTTC	CASSSSLGSNYNEQFF
many	TRBV20-1	TRBD2	TRBJ2-7	TGCAGTGCTAGAGAGGGGACTACCTACGAGCAGTACTTC	CSAREGTTYEQYF
.	TRBV7-2	.	TRBJ1-6	TGTGCCAGCAGCTCCGGTAGCATAGGATCACCCCTCCACTTT	CASSSGSIGSPLHF
.	TRBV7-2	.	TRBJ2-7	TGTGCCAGCAGTTACCCCCCGGACGCAAAGCCGTACTTC	CASSYPPDAKPYF
.	TRBV7-9	.	TRBJ2-1	TGTGCCAGCAGCTTCCCCGACAATGAGCAGTTCTTC	CASSFPDNEQFF
.	TRBV10-3	TRBD2	TRBJ2-3	TGTGCCATTTTTAGCGGGAGGCCCGAGACCACAGATACGCAGTATTTT	CAIFSGRPETTDTQYF
many	TRBV2	TRBD2	TRBJ2-5	TGTGCCGTTCCGGGACTAGCGGGCGAGACCCAGTACTTC	CAVPGLAGETQYF
.	TRBV2	TRBD1	TRBJ1-1	TGTGCCACCAAATACAGGGGGCTCAACACTGAAGCTTTCTTT	CATKYRGLNTEAFF
many	TRBV27	TRBD2	TRBJ2-1	TGTGCCAGCAGTATCCTAGCGGGAGGAGAAGAGCAGTTCTTC	CASSILAGGEEQFF
.	TRBV9	.	TRBJ2-1	TGTGCCAGCAGCGTAGGGGGTTATGAGCAGTTCTTC	CASSVGGYEQFF
few	TRBV7-9	.	TRBJ1-1	TGTGCCTCAAAGGTGGGGAACACTGAAGCTTTCTTT	CASKVGNTEAFF
many	TRBV29-1	.	TRBJ2-7	TGCAGCGTTGCCGCGGTGAGGGGGGGTTACGAGCAGTACTTC	CSVAAVRGGYEQYF
.	TRBV15	.	TRBJ2-2	TGTGCCACCAGCAGCGCCCGCTCCGGGGAGCTGTTTTTT	CATSSARSGELFF
few	TRBV29-1	.	TRBJ2-7	TGCAGCGTTATTCGGGCAGGCTACGAGCAGTACTTC	CSVIRAGYEQYF
many	TRBV24-1	TRBD2	TRBJ2-1	TGTGCCACCCTAGGCCCCGGGACTAGCGGGAGGGAAGAGCAGTTCTTC	CATLGPGTSGREEQFF
.	TRBV7-3	.	TRBJ1-2	TGTGCCAGCAGCGGCTTGGGATATGGCTACACCTTC	CASSGLGYGYTF
many	TRBV20-1	TRBD1	TRBJ1-2	TGCAGTGCTAGAGGCTTCACAGGGGATTCTAACTATGGCTACACCTTC	CSARGFTGDSNYGYTF
.	TRBV7-9	TRBD1	TRBJ1-2	TGTGCCAGCAGCTTAGGAGGGACAGCTAACTATGGCTACACCTTC	CASSLGGTANYGYTF
.	TRBV24-1	TRBD1	TRBJ1-2	TGTGCCACCAGTGATGGGACAGGGGTATCGGGCTACACCTTC	CATSDGTGVSGYTF
.	TRBV12-5	.	TRBJ2-1	TGTGCTAGTGGTTTACGGGGGGCCTGGGAGCAGTTCTTC	CASGLRGAWEQFF
.	TRBV20-1	TRBD2	TRBJ2-5	TGCAGTGCTAGACCCATAAGTTCGGGACTAGCGGAAACGGAGGAGACCCAGTACTTC	CSARPISSGLAETEETQYF
.	TRBV7-9	TRBD2	TRBJ2-5	TGTGCCAGCAGCTTTGCGGGGGTAGAGACCCAGTACTTC	CASSFAGVETQYF
.	TRBV10-3	.	TRBJ1-6	TGTGCCATCAGCCCAGGGATTGGGTCACCCCTCCACTTT	CAISPGIGSPLHF
many	TRBV19	TRBD2	TRBJ2-1	TGTGCCAGTAGTATTCAAACTAGCGGTCCGAAAGGGGAGCAGTTCTTC	CASSIQTSGPKGEQFF
many	TRBV4-1	TRBD2	TRBJ2-7	TGCGCCAGCAGCCACGCTACATCCCGGGACTATTCCTACGAGCAGTACTTC	CASSHATSRDYSYEQYF
.	TRBV7-6	.	TRBJ2-2	TGTGCCAGCAGCTCCTCGATGATCGGGGAGCTGTTTTTT	CASSSSMIGELFF
once	TRBV5-5	TRBD1	TRBJ2-7	TGTGCCAGCAGCTTGGAGGGGGCGTTCGGACTTGACGAGCAGTACTTC	CASSLEGAFGLDEQYF
.	TRBV19	TRBD2	TRBJ2-1	TGTGCCAGTAAGGCGGAGCGGGGGGCTAGCGATGAGCAGTTCTTC	CASKAERGASDEQFF
.	TRBV29-1	.	TRBJ2-7	TGCAGCGCAAAGACAGGAACAAGCTACGAGCAGTACTTC	CSAKTGTSYEQYF
.	TRBV7-8	.	TRBJ2-5	TGTGCCAGCAGCCTAGACGGGGAGACCCAGTACTTC	CASSLDGETQYF
once	TRBV7-9	.	TRBJ2-7	TGTGCCAGCAGCTTGTATGGGGAGCAGTACTTC	CASSLYGEQYF
once	TRBV25-1	.	TRBJ2-3	TGTGCCAGCAGTGCCACAGGGGGGGGCACAGATACGCAGTATTTT	CASSATGGGTDTQYF